This passage covers 30 T cell receptor beta chains from one sample sequenced in a study of beta chain features in type 1 diabetes. Sequenced material consisted of expressed TCRB transcripts (all of the isolated RNA was reverse transcribed). Assay used: immunoSEQ multiplex PCR; TCRdb lists only in-frame clones, some missing. This sample carries more than 300,000 clones, less than 9.5% of them seen once, and the ten largest clones take less than 0.45%. The sample comprised central memory CD4+ T cells from blood. The receptors were sampled from a woman aged 18-29 years in good health.

There are a few counts of this clone. This rearrangement joins TRBV28 to TRBJ2-1, with D possibly being TRBD2 (5 bases). Deletions cut 4 bases from V and 10 bases from J, with 11 bases between. The CDR3 totals 12 residues. Germline CDR1 MDHEN, CDR2 SYDVKM. In DNA form, the CDR3 reads TGTGCCAGCAGTTGGGGAGCTCAGGAGCAGTTCTTC. This encodes CASSWGAQEQFF.

This clone has just a few counts. V is TRBV7-9 and J is TRBJ2-2; 8 bases map to TRBD1. V shed 5 bases and J 12 bases; nucleotides not matched to a gene: 14. Germline CDR1 SEHNR, CDR2 FQNEAQ (reference sequence). There are 15 residues in the CDR3. Written as DNA, the CDR3 is TGTGCCAGCAGCCGCGACGCGACAGGGGTTGGGCAGCTGTTTTTT. Encoded protein: CASSRDATGVGQLFF.

In its sample, this clone was seen a few times. This chain connects TRBV18 to TRBJ2-1, with 12 positions matching TRBD1. The CDR3 sequence is 15 residues long. J was trimmed by 7 bases and V by 6 bases; bases with no gene match: 7. The germline V gene encodes CDR1 KGHSH and CDR2 LQKENI. The CDR3 protein is CASSPGTGGWNEQFF. The CDR3 DNA is TGTGCCAGCTCCCCCGGGACAGGGGGCTGGAATGAGCAGTTCTTC.

This clone has more than one count but fewer than ten. In nucleotides, the CDR3 is TGTGCCAGCTCACCCGGGGGCTCCTACGAGCAGTACTTC. It specifies CASSPGGSYEQYF. The V call is TRBV18, the J call TRBJ2-7; weak D call: TRBD2 (6 bases). V lost 3 bases and J lost 0, with 6 bases in between. The CDR3 has 13 amino acids. Germline V gene sequence: CDR1 KGHSH, CDR2 LQKENI.

The rearrangement joins TRBV19 to TRBJ1-1, with D maybe TRBD1 (5 bases). Looked up from germline, CDR1 is LNHDA and CDR2 is SQIVND (reference sequence). The length of the CDR3 is 14 residues. V was shortened by 4 bases and J by 3 bases, with 12 bases between the two germline ends. CDR3 residues: CASSSIEGYTEAFF. The CDR3 nucleotides are TGTGCCAGTAGTAGCATAGAGGGGTACACTGAAGCTTTCTTT. The full variable domain, its missing parts supplied by reference TRBV19 and TRBJ1-1, is DGGITQSPKYLFRKEGQNVTLSCEQNLNHDAMYWYRQDPGQGLRLIYYSQIVNDFQKGDIAEGYSVSREKKESFPLTVTSAQKNPTAFYLCASSSIEGYTEAFFGQGTRLTVV.

V is TRBV28 and J is TRBJ1-5; D ambiguous. CDR1 MDHEN and CDR2 SYDVKM come from the germline V gene. V was pared by 10 bases and J by 5 bases, with 6 bases between. CDR3 size: 10 residues. This CDR3 is CAKGYQPQHF. CDR3 bases: TGTGCCAAAGGGTATCAGCCCCAGCATTTT.

This clone was seen more than once but under ten times. The chain combines TRBV7-9 with TRBJ2-5; 11 bases map to TRBD2. Trimming removed 5 bases from V and 5 bases from J; junction bases left unmatched: 4. The germline CDR1 and CDR2 sequences are SEHNR and FQNEAQ (reference sequence). CDR3 length: 14 residues. This CDR3 is CASSELAGDETQYF. For the CDR3, the DNA is TGTGCCAGCAGCGAACTAGCGGGAGATGAGACCCAGTACTTC.

The gene calls are TRBV28 and TRBJ1-5; D is possibly TRBD1 (5 bases). The CDR3 totals 15 residues. Between the trimmed V and J ends, which lost 5 bases and 1 base, there was a span of 12 bases. Germline V gene lookup returns CDR1 MDHEN and CDR2 SYDVKM. CDR3 nucleotides: TGTGCCAGCAGTCCTCCAGGGTGGAGCAATCAGCCCCAGCATTTT. Encoded protein: CASSPPGWSNQPQHF.

This clone was seen only a few times. The chain has TRBV10-3 and TRBJ2-7, with D perhaps TRBD1 (6 bases). V lost 10 bases and J lost 3, with 19 bases in between. From germline, CDR1 is ENHRY and CDR2 SYGVKD. This CDR3 region has 14 residues. Here the CDR3 reads CASSGAGLNYEQYF. CDR3 DNA sequence: TGTGCCAGCTCAGGGGCAGGGCTAAACTACGAGCAGTACTTC.

The chain employs TRBV4-1 and TRBJ2-1; 10 bases match TRBD2. The length of the CDR3 is 16 residues. V was pared by 4 bases and J by 5 bases, with 8 bases of the junction left unmatched. The germline V gene encodes CDR1 MGHRA and CDR2 YSYEKL. The CDR3 reads CASSPLAGGNHNEQFF. In DNA, the CDR3 is TGCGCCAGCAGCCCATTAGCGGGAGGTAATCACAATGAGCAGTTCTTC.

This rearrangement joins TRBV5-6 to TRBJ1-5; D not certain. Trimming removed 4 bases at V and 4 bases at J, with 21 bases between. Germline assignment: CDR1 SGHDT and CDR2 YYEEEE. This CDR3 contains 17 residues. The CDR3 region is CASSPRRGPEGNQPQHF. CDR3 bases: TGTGCCAGCAGCCCTCGAAGAGGCCCCGAAGGGAATCAGCCCCAGCATTTT. The full variable domain, rest sourced from reference TRBV5-6 and TRBJ1-5, is DAGVTQSPTHLIKTRGQQVTLRCSPKSGHDTVSWYQQALGQGPQFIFQYYEEEERQRGNFPDRFSGHQFPNYSSELNVNALLLGDSALYLCASSPRRGPEGNQPQHFGDGTRLSIL.

In DNA, the CDR3 is TGTGCCAGCAGTTTTCGGTTATCAGCGCAGGGGCAGTACTTC. Translation: CASSFRLSAQGQYF. J is TRBJ2-7 and V is TRBV27, with D tentatively TRBD1 (5 bases). V shed 3 bases and J shed 9 bases, with 18 bases lying between them. CDR1 and CDR2 from the germline V gene are MNHEY and SMNVEV (reference sequence). The CDR3 spans 14 residues.

The rearrangement joins TRBV18 to TRBJ1-1, with D uncertain. The CDR3 contains 13 residues. V lost 3 bases, J lost 4 bases, and 9 bases lay in between. CDR1 and CDR2 from the germline V gene are KGHSH and LQKENI. The CDR3 sequence: CASSPGMATEAFF. Here the CDR3 DNA reads TGTGCCAGCTCACCGGGGATGGCCACTGAAGCTTTCTTT.

This clone was seen a handful of times. The chain has TRBV5-6 and TRBJ2-3; 13 positions agree with TRBD2. The CDR3 has 16 amino acids. With 3 bases clipped from V and 8 bases from J, the junction kept 9 bases outside the gene matches. CDR1 and CDR2 (germline): SGHDT, YYEEEE. CDR3 in DNA: TGTGCCAGCAGCTCGGGGACTAGCGGGGTGAAGTCTACGCAGTATTTT. This translates into CASSSGTSGVKSTQYF.

The CDR3 reads CASSFSTRETQYF. CDR3 bases: TGTGCCAGCAGCTTTTCGACCCGGGAGACCCAGTACTTC. This chain uses TRBV11-2 with TRBJ2-5; D is ambiguous. Trimming cost V 3 bases and J 5 bases, with 10 bases left between them. The CDR3 extends over 13 amino acids. CDR1 is SGHAT and CDR2 is FQNNGV in the germline V gene. Full variable domain (remainder filled in from reference TRBV11-2 and TRBJ2-5): EAGVAQSPRYKIIEKRQSVAFWCNPISGHATLYWYQQILGQGPKLLIQFQNNGVVDDSQLPKDRFSAERLKGVDSTLKIQPAKLEDSAVYLCASSFSTRETQYFGPGTRLLVL.

The sample holds a few counts of this clone. This chain connects TRBV6-6 to TRBJ2-7; D might be TRBD2 (5 bases). The germline V gene has CDR1 MNHNY and CDR2 SVGAGI (reference sequence). Trimming removed 4 bases at V and 3 bases at J, with 16 bases between. This CDR3 spans 15 amino acids. For the CDR3, the DNA is TGTGCCAGCAGTTCACGAGGGATCACCGACTACGAGCAGTACTTC. Residues: CASSSRGITDYEQYF.

This chain links TRBV11-2 with TRBJ2-3, with D unresolved. CDR3 length: 14 residues. Germline lookup yields CDR1 SGHAT and CDR2 FQNNGV. V lost 2 bases and J 0 bases, leaving 6 bases between the germline ends. The CDR3 is CASSLTFSTDTQYF. In nucleotides, the CDR3 is TGTGCCAGCAGCTTAACTTTTAGCACAGATACGCAGTATTTT.

The CDR3: CASSRRSFGVETQYF. Here the CDR3 DNA reads TGTGCCAGCTCACGACGATCGTTTGGGGTTGAGACCCAGTACTTC. The V and J genes are TRBV18 and TRBJ2-5; the D is unclear. The germline V gene has CDR1 KGHSH and CDR2 LQKENI. The CDR3 covers 15 residues. Trimming stripped 4 bases from V and 5 bases from J, with 17 bases between.

This clone showed up just a few times. The rearrangement uses TRBV5-1 and TRBJ2-2; no clear D. There are 14 residues in the CDR3. V was shortened by 6 bases and J by 6 bases, with 15 bases between the two germline ends. Germline V gene data show CDR1 as SGHRS and CDR2 as YFSETQ. The CDR3 here is CASTSPVRAGELFF. Written as DNA, the CDR3 is TGCGCCAGCACGTCCCCCGTACGTGCCGGGGAGCTGTTTTTT.

This clone was counted a few times. This rearrangement joins TRBV14 to TRBJ2-7, with 14 bases lining up with TRBD2. The ends lost 4 bases at V and 9 bases at J; junction bases unmatched: 8. The germline V gene encodes CDR1 SGHDN and CDR2 FVKESK. The CDR3 extends over 15 amino acids. Here the CDR3 DNA reads TGTGCCAGCAGCCGACCCGGGACTAGCGGGGGTTGGCAGTACTTC. Its protein product is CASSRPGTSGGWQYF. Combining the CDR3 with reference TRBV14 and TRBJ2-7 gives the whole variable domain EAGVTQFPSHSVIEKGQTVTLRCDPISGHDNLYWYRRVMGKEIKFLLHFVKESKQDESGMPNNRFLAERTGGTYSTLKVQPAELEDSGVYFCASSRPGTSGGWQYFGPGTRLTVT.

This clone was seen only a few times. J is TRBJ1-1 and V is TRBV28; 8 bases fit TRBD1. CDR1 is MDHEN, CDR2 SYDVKM, per germline. Trimming took 4 bases from V and 0 from J; bases not matched to a gene: 1. The CDR3 is 14 amino acids. In nucleotides, the CDR3 is TGTGCCAGCAGTTGGACAGGGATGAACACTGAAGCTTTCTTT. It codes for CASSWTGMNTEAFF.

This rearrangement joins TRBV20-1 to TRBJ2-4, with TRBD1 as a possible D gene (5 bases). The CDR3 covers 11 residues. The germline gives CDR1 DFQATT, CDR2 SNEGSKA (reference sequence). Trimming took off 5 bases at V and 5 bases at J, with 7 bases between the two ends. The CDR3 loop reads CSASRENIQYF. CDR3 DNA sequence: TGCAGTGCTTCCAGGGAAAACATTCAGTACTTC.

Only a few counts were recorded for this clone. The chain employs TRBV5-1 and TRBJ1-2; D perhaps matches TRBD1 (5 bases). Trimming took 4 bases from V and 4 from J, leaving 14 bases between them. This CDR3 is built from 14 residues. CDR1 and CDR2 (germline): SGHRS, YFSETQ. CDR3 sequence (DNA): TGCGCCAGCAGCCCCGAGGGGTCCCTCTATGGCTACACCTTC. Translating it yields CASSPEGSLYGYTF.

This clone was counted between two and nine times. The genes are TRBV4-3 and TRBJ2-3, with a weak D call TRBD2 (6 bases). This CDR3 contains 15 residues. Germline CDR1 is LGHNA and CDR2 is YSLEER. With 4 bases removed from V and 2 bases from J, the gap between germline ends came to 13 bases. This CDR3 reads CASSLGGVNTDTQYF. The CDR3 coding sequence is TGCGCCAGCAGCCTGGGGGGAGTGAACACAGATACGCAGTATTTT.

The chain has TRBV7-2 and TRBJ2-3, with 8 bases fitting TRBD1. V lost 5 bases and J lost 0; bases outside the gene matches: 7. CDR3 size: 16 residues. CDR1 and CDR2 from the germline V gene are SGHTA and FQGNSA. The CDR3 nucleotides read TGTGCCAGCAGCCAAAGACAGGGGTCAAGCACAGATACGCAGTATTTT. Translating gives CASSQRQGSSTDTQYF.

V gene TRBV27 combines with J gene TRBJ1-4; perhaps TRBD1 as D (5 bases). Trimming took 0 bases from V and 8 from J, leaving 16 bases between them. Looked up from germline, CDR1 is MNHEY and CDR2 is SMNVEV (reference sequence). The CDR3 contains 16 residues. The DNA of the CDR3 is TGTGCCAGCAGTTTATCCTATGGTGGGGAGGGGGAAAAACTGTTTTTT. Translation: CASSLSYGGEGEKLFF.

This clone has more than one count but fewer than ten. The junction departs from germline at one end; a sequencing error may be responsible. The chain recombines TRBV7-7 with TRBJ2-5; D may correspond to TRBD1 or TRBD2 (5 bases each). This CDR3 region has 15 residues. Germline values: CDR1 SSHAT, CDR2 FNYEAQ (reference sequence). This chain's CDR3 is CASSFLGDCGETQYF. As DNA, the CDR3 is TGTGCTAGCAGCTTCCTGGGGGATTGCGGGGAGACCCAGTACTTC.

The chain combines TRBV11-1 with TRBJ2-5, with D possibly being TRBD2 (5 bases). The CDR3 contains 12 residues. V was cut by 5 bases and J by 4 bases, with 8 bases left in between. The germline CDR1 and CDR2 sequences are SGHAT and FQDESV (reference sequence). Written as DNA, the CDR3 is TGTGCCAGCAGCAGAGGGAGAGAGACCCAGTACTTC. It encodes CASSRGRETQYF.

The CDR3 sequence is CAISGQRVEQFF. In DNA form, the CDR3 reads TGTGCCATCTCTGGCCAGCGGGTTGAGCAGTTCTTC. The chain has TRBV10-3 and TRBJ2-1, with D perhaps matching TRBD2 (6 bases). CDR1 is ENHRY and CDR2 is SYGVKD in the germline V gene. Trimming removed 8 bases at V and 9 bases at J, with 14 bases between. CDR3 length: 12 residues.

DNA for the CDR3: TGTGCCAGTAGTACCGTCGACAGCCAAGAGACCCAGTACTTC. Translation gives CASSTVDSQETQYF. This sequence joins TRBV19 and TRBJ2-5; D is possibly TRBD1 (5 bases). The germline V gene encodes CDR1 LNHDA and CDR2 SQIVND (reference sequence). The CDR3 runs 14 residues. V lost 4 bases, J lost 1 base, and 10 bases lay in between.